Shown below are 6 T cell receptor beta chains from a single sample sequenced in a study of blood T cells in healthy people across ages. Through a sample-barcoded 5' primer and a J-beta primer mix, a second PCR was run for roughly 7 to 12 cycles. One entry per CDR3 protein, called by TCRdb with MiXCR from the 5' RACE reads. This sample has roughly 730,000 distinct CDR3 sequences; more than 55% occur once, and the top ten carry around a quarter. The sequenced sample was blood. The origin of the receptors is a man between 40 and 49 years old in good health.

This sequence joins TRBV2 and TRBJ1-1; D call uncertain. CDR1 SNHLY and CDR2 FYNNEI come from the germline V gene. V dropped 5 bases and J dropped 1 base, with 8 bases sitting between them. This CDR3 is built from 13 residues. CDR3 sequence (DNA): TGTGCCAGCAGTTATGGGAAGAACACTGAAGCTTTCTTT. Its translation: CASSYGKNTEAFF.

This sequence joins TRBV7-2 and TRBJ2-7, with unresolved D. The CDR3 has 15 amino acids. Germline CDR1 reads SGHTA; CDR2 reads FQGNSA. Trimming took 5 bases from V and 0 from J, leaving 14 bases between them. The CDR3: CASSPERSYSYEQYF. The CDR3 coding sequence is TGTGCCAGCAGCCCAGAGAGGTCTTACTCCTACGAGCAGTACTTC.

The chain employs TRBV3-1 and TRBJ2-6; tentative D call: TRBD2 (6 bases). Trimming left V 2 bases short and J 3 bases short, with 8 bases between. Germline V lookup: CDR1 LGHDT, CDR2 YNNKEL (reference sequence). The CDR3 sequence is 15 residues long. The CDR3 is CASSQQGGGANVLTF. The CDR3 DNA reads as TGTGCCAGCAGCCAACAGGGAGGTGGGGCCAACGTCCTGACTTTC.

This sequence joins TRBV7-2 and TRBJ2-5, with 9 bases aligning to TRBD2. CDR3 size: 18 residues. The junction had 14 bases not matched to a gene; V was cut back by 2 bases and J by 4 bases. CDR1 is SGHTA, CDR2 FQGNSA, per germline. The CDR3 spells CASSLPPSGRYGGETQYF. The CDR3 DNA follows: TGTGCCAGCAGCTTACCCCCCAGCGGGAGGTACGGAGGAGAGACCCAGTACTTC.

This clonotype has only a few counts. The CDR3 DNA follows: TGCGCCAGCAGCTCGGCGGCTAGCGGGAGGGTGATCACCGGGGAGCTGTTTTTT. It translates to CASSSAASGRVITGELFF. J is TRBJ2-2 and V is TRBV5-1, with TRBD2 matching over 12 bases. The length of the CDR3 is 18 residues. CDR1 and CDR2 from the germline V gene are SGHRS and YFSETQ. Trimming took 3 bases from V and 4 from J; bases not matched to a gene: 10.

Only a few counts were recorded for this clonotype. The chain is built from TRBV4-2 and TRBJ2-5; D is possibly TRBD1 or TRBD2 (5 bases each). Germline V gene sequence: CDR1 LGHNA, CDR2 YNFKEQ. The CDR3 runs to 15 residues. The V and J ends lost 0 bases and 5 bases respectively, with 13 bases between them. The CDR3 DNA follows: TGTGCCAGCAGCCAAGAGAGGGACCCCAGGGAGACCCAGTACTTC. This encodes CASSQERDPRETQYF.